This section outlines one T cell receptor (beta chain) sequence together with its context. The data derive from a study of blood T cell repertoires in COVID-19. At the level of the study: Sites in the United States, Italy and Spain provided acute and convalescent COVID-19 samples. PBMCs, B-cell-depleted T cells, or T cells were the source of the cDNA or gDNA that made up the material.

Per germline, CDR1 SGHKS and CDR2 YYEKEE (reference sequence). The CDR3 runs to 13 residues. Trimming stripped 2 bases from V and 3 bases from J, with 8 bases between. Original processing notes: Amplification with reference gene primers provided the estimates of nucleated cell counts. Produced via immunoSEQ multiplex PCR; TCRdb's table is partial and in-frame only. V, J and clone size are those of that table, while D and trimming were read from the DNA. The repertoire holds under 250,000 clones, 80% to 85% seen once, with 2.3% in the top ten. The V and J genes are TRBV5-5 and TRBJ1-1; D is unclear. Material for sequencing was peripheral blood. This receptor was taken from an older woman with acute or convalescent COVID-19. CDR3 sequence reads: CASSFSGDTEAFF. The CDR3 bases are TGTGCCAGCAGCTTCAGCGGGGACACTGAAGCTTTCTTT. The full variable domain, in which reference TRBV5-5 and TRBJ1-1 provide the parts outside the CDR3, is DAGVTQSPTHLIKTRGQQVTLRCSPISGHKSVSWYQQVLGQGPQFIFQYYEKEERGRGNFPDRFSARQFPNYSSELNVNALLLGDSALYLCASSFSGDTEAFFGQGTRLTVV.